The sample holds one count of the clone carrying this T cell receptor (beta chain). The antigen is not known. Germline loops: CDR1 LGHNA, CDR2 YNFKEQ. V lost 0 bases and J 4 bases, leaving 4 bases between the germline ends. This CDR3 is 13 amino acids long. TCRdb's table, derived via immunoSEQ multiplex PCR, lists solely in-frame clones and lacks some. The sample holds about 79,000 clones; about 84% are singletons and the top ten take roughly a fifth. This sample was included in a study of T cell responses to AZD1222 COVID-19 vaccine. For the study at large: Researchers grouped second doses given at about 4 or about 12 weeks into one pool. Study observations and caveats: The donor cohort was predominantly white British with a female majority, and clonal diversity may have been underestimated. Repertoire samples came only from after the peak T cell response.

This specimen consisted of peripheral blood, obtained on day 0 of AZD1222 vaccination. The gene calls are TRBV4-2 and TRBJ1-5; D unclear. This clonotype was sampled from an adult in good health. CDR3 DNA sequence: TGTGCCAGCAGCCAAGATACGAATCAGCCCCAGCATTTT. This codes for CASSQDTNQPQHF.